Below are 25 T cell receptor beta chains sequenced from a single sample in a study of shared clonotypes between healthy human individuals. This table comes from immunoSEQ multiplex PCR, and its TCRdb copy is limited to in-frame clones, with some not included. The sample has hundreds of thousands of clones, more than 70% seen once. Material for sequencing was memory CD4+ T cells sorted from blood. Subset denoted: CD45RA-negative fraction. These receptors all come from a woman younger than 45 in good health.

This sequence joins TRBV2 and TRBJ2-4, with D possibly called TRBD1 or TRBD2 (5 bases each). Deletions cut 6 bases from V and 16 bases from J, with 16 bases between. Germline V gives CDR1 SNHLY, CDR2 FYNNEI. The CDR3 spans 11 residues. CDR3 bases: TGTGCCAGCAGATACGCCGGGACCTTATACTTC. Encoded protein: CASRYAGTLYF.

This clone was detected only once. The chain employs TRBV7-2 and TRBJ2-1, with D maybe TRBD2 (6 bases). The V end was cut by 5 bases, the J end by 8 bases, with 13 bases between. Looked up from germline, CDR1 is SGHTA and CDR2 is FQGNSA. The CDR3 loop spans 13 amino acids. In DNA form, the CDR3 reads TGTGCCAGCAGCCGCGGGACTCTCGATGAGCAGTTCTTC. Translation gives CASSRGTLDEQFF.

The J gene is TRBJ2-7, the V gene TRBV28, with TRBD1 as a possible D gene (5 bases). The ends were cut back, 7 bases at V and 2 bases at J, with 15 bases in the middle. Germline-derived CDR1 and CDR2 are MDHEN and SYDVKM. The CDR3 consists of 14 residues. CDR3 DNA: TGTGCCAGCACCCCACTCCAGGGTACCTACGAGCAGTACTTC. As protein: CASTPLQGTYEQYF.

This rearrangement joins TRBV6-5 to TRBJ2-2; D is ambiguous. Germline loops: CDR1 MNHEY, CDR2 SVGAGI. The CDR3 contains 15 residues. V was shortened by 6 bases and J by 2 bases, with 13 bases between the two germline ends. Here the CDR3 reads CASRAVTPNTGELFF. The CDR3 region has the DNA TGTGCCAGCAGGGCGGTGACACCAAACACCGGGGAGCTGTTTTTT.

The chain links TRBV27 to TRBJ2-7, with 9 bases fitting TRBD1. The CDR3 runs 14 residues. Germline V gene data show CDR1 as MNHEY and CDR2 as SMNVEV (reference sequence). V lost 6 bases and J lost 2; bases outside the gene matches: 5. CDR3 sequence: CASRGGQGTYEQYF. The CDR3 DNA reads TGTGCCAGCAGGGGGGGACAGGGAACCTACGAGCAGTACTTC.

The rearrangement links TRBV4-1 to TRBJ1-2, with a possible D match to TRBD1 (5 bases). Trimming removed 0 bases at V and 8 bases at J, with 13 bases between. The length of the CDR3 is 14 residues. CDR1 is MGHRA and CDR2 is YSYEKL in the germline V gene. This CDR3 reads CASSQDEGLRGYTF. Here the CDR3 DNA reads TGCGCCAGCAGCCAAGATGAGGGGTTAAGAGGCTACACCTTC.

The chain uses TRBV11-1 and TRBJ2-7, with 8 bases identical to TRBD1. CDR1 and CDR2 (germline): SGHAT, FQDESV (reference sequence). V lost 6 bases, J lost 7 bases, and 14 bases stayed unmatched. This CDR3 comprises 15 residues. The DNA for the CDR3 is TGTGCCAGCAGTCTTTGGGGGACAGGAGTGGGAGAGCAGTACTTC. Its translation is CASSLWGTGVGEQYF.

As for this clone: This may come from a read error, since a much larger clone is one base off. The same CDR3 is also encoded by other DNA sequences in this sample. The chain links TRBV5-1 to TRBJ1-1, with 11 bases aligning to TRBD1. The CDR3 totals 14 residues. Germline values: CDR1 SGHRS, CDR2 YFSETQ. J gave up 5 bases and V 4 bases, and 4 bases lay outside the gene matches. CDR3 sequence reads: CASSPGTGGTEAFF. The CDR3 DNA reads TGCGCCAGCAGCCCCGGGACAGGGGGGACTGAAGCTTTCTTT.

CDR3 loop: CAISSWTNTEAFF. As DNA, the CDR3 is TGTGCCATCAGTTCCTGGACGAACACTGAAGCTTTCTTT. The chain joins TRBV15 to TRBJ1-1; D uncertain. The V end lost 10 bases, the J end lost 1 base, and 13 bases lay between the germline ends. The CDR3 is 13 amino acids. The germline V gene has CDR1 LNHNV and CDR2 YYDKDF (reference sequence).

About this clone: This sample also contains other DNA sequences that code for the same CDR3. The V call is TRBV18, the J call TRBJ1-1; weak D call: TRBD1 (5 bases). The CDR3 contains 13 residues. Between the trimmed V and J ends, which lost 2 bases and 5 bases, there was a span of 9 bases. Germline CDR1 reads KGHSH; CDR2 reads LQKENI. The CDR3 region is CASSPGAGTEAFF. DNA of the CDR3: TGTGCCAGCTCACCAGGGGCAGGAACTGAAGCTTTCTTT.

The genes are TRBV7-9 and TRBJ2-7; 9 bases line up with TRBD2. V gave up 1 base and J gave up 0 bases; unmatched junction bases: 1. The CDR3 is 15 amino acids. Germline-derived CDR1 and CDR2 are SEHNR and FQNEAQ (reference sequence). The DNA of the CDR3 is TGTGCCAGCAGCTTAGATAGCGGGAGCTCCTACGAGCAGTACTTC. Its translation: CASSLDSGSSYEQYF.

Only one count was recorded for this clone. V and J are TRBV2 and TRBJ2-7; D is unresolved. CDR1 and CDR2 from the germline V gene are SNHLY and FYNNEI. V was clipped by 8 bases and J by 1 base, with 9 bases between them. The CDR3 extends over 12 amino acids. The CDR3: CASVGRSYEQYF. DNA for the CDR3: TGTGCCAGCGTGGGTAGATCCTACGAGCAGTACTTC.

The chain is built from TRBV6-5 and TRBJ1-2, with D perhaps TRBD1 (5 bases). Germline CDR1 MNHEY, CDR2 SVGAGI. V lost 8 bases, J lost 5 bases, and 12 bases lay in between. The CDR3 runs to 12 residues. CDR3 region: CASGGGGYGYTF. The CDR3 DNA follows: TGTGCCAGCGGCGGGGGTGGTTATGGCTACACCTTC.

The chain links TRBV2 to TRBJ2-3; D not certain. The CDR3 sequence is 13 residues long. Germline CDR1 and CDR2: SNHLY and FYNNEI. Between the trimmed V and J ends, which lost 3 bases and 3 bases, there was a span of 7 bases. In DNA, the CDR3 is TGTGCCAGCAGTGATCAATATACAGATACGCAGTATTTT. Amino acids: CASSDQYTDTQYF.

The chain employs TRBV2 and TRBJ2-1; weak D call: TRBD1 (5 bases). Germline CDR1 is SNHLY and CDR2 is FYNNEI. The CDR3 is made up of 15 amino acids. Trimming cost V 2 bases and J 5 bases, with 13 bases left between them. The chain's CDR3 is CASSEQGQLNNEQFF. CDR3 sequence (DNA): TGTGCCAGCAGTGAACAAGGACAACTAAACAATGAGCAGTTCTTC.

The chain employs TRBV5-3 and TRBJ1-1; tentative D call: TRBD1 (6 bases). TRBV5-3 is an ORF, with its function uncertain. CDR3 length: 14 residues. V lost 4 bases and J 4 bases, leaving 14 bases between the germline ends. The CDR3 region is CARSPAGASTEAFF. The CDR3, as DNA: TGTGCCAGAAGCCCGGCGGGGGCGAGCACTGAAGCTTTCTTT.

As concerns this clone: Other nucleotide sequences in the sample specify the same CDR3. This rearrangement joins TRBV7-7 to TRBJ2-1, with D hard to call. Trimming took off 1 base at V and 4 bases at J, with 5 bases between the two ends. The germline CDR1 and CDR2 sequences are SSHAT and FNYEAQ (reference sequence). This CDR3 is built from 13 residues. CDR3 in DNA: TGTGCCAGCAGCTTAGGCAGATACAATGAGCAGTTCTTC. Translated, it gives CASSLGRYNEQFF. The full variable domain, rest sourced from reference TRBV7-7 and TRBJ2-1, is GAGVSQSPRYKVTKRGQDVTLRCDPISSHATLYWYQQALGQGPEFLTYFNYEAQPDKSGLPSDRFSAERPEGSISTLTIQRTEQRDSAMYRCASSLGRYNEQFFGPGTRLTVL.

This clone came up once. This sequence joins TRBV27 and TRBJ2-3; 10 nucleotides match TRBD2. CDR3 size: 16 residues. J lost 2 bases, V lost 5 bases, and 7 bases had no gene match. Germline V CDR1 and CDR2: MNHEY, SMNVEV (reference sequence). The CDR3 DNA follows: TGTGCCAGCAGTATTGGAGCGGGAGGGGTCACAGATACGCAGTATTTT. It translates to CASSIGAGGVTDTQYF.

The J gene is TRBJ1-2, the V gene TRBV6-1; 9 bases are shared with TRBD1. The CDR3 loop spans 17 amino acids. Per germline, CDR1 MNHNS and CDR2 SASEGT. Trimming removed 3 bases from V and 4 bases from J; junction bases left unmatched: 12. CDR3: CASSEGWSGTGSYGYTF. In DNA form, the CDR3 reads TGTGCCAGCAGTGAGGGGTGGTCCGGGACAGGGAGCTATGGCTACACCTTC.

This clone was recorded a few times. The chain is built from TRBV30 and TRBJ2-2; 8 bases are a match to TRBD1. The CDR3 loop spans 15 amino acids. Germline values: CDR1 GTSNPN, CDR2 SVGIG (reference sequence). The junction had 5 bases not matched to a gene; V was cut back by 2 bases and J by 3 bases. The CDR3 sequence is CAWSPLTGDTGELFF. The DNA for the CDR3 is TGTGCCTGGAGTCCACTGACAGGGGACACCGGGGAGCTGTTTTTT.

CDR3 DNA sequence: TGTGCCAGCAGTATCCCCACAGGGTCTCACGCTGAAGCTTTCTTT. It encodes CASSIPTGSHAEAFF. The rearrangement joins TRBV28 to TRBJ1-1, with a weak D call TRBD1 (6 bases). The CDR3 sequence is 15 residues long. With 5 bases removed from V and 6 bases from J, the gap between germline ends came to 19 bases. Looked up from germline, CDR1 is MDHEN and CDR2 is SYDVKM.

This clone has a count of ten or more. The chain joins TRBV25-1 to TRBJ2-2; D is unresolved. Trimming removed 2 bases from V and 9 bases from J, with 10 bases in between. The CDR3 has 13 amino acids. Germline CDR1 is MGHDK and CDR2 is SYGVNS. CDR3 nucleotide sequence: TGTGCCAGCAGTGAAGCCGGGTTACGGGAGCTGTTTTTT. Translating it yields CASSEAGLRELFF. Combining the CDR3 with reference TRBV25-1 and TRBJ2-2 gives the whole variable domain EADIYQTPRYLVIGTGKKITLECSQTMGHDKMYWYQQDPGMELHLIHYSYGVNSTEKGDLSSESTVSRIRTEHFPLTLESARPSHTSQYLCASSEAGLRELFFGEGSRLTVL.

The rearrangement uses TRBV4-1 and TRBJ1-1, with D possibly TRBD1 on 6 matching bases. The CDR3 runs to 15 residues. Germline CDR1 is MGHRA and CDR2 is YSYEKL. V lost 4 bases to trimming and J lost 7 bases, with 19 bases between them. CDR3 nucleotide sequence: TGCGCCAGCAGCCGCCCGAAGGGGGGCAGTGGTGAAGCTTTCTTT. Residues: CASSRPKGGSGEAFF.

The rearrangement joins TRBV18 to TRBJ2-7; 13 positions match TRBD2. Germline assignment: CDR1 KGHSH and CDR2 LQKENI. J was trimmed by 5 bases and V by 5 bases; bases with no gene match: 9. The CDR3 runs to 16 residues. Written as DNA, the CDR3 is TGTGCCAGCTCATCGAACGGACTAGCGGGAGCCCACGAGCAGTACTTC. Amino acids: CASSSNGLAGAHEQYF.

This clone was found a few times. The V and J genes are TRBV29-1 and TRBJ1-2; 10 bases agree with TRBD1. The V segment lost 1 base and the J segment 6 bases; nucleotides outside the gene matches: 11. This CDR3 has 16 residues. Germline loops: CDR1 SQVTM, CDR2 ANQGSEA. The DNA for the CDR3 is TGCAGCGTTGAAGCGGCGCTAGGACAGGGGGTAGATGGCTACACCTTC. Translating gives CSVEAALGQGVDGYTF.